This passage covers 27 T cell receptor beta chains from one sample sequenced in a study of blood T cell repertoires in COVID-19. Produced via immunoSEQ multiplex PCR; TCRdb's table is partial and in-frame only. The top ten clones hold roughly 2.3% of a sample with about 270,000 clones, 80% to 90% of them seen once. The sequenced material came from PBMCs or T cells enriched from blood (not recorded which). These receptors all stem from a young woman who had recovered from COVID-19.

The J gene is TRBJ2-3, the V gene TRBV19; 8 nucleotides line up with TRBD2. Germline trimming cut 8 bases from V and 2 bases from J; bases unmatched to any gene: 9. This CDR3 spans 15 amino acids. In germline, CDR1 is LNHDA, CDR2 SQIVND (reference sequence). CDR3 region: CASSGAGVITDTQYF. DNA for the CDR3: TGTGCCAGTTCGGGAGCGGGGGTGATCACAGATACGCAGTATTTT.

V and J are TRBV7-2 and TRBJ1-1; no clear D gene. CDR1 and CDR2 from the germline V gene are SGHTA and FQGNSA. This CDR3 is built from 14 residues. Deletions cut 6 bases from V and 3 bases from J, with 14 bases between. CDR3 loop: CASRRGLRDTEAFF. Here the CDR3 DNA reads TGTGCCAGCAGGCGCGGACTTCGGGACACTGAAGCTTTCTTT.

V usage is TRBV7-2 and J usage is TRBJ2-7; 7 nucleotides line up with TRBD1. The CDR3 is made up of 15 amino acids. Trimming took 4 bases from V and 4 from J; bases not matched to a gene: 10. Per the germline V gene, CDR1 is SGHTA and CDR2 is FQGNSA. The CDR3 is CASSSETGIGYEQYF. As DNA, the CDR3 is TGTGCCAGCAGCTCCGAGACAGGGATCGGATACGAGCAGTACTTC.

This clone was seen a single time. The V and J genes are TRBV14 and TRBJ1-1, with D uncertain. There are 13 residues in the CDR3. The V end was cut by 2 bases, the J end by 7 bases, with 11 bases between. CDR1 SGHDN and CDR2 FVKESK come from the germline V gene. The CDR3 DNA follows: TGTGCCAGCAGCCAAAGGCCTAGACTTGAAGCTTTCTTT. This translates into CASSQRPRLEAFF.

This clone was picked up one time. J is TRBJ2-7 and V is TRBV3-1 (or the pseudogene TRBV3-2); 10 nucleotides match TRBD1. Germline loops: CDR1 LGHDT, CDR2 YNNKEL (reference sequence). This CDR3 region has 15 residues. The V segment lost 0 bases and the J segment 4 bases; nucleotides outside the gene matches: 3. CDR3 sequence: CASSQDWDRGYEQYF. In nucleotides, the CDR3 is TGTGCCAGCAGCCAAGATTGGGACAGGGGTTACGAGCAGTACTTC.

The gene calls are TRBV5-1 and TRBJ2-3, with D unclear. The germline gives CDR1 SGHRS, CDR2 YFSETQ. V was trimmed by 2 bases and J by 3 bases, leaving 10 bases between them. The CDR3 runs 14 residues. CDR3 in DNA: TGCGCCAGCAGCTTTGGAGCATTAACAGATACGCAGTATTTT. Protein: CASSFGALTDTQYF.

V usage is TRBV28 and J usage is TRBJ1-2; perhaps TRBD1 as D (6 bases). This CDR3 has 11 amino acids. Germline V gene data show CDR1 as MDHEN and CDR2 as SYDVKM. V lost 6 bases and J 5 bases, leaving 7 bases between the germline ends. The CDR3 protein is CASRQGYGYTF. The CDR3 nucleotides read TGTGCCAGCAGACAGGGTTATGGCTACACCTTC.

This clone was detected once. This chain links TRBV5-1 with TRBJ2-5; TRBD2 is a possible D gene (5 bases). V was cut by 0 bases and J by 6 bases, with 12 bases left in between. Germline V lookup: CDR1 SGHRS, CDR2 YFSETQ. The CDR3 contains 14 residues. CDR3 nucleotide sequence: TGCGCCAGCAGCTTGGCGGAGGTTAGGAAGACCCAGTACTTC. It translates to CASSLAEVRKTQYF.

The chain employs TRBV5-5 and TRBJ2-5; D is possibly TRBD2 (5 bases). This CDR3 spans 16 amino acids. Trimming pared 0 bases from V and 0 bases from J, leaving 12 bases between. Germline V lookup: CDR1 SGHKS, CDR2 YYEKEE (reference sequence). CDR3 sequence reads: CASSLDAAVYQETQYF. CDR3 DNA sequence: TGTGCCAGCAGCTTGGACGCAGCGGTGTACCAAGAGACCCAGTACTTC.

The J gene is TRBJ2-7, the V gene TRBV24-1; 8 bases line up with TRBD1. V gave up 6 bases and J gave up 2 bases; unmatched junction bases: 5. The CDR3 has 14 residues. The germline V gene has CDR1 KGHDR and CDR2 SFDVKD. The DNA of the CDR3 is TGTGCCACCAGTCACTGGGACAGGCCCTACGAGCAGTACTTC. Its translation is CATSHWDRPYEQYF.

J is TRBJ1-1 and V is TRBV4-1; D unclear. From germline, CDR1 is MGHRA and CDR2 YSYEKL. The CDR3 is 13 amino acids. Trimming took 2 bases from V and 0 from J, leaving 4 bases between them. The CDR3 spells CASSQQVNTEAFF. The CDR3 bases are TGCGCCAGCAGCCAACAGGTGAACACTGAAGCTTTCTTT.

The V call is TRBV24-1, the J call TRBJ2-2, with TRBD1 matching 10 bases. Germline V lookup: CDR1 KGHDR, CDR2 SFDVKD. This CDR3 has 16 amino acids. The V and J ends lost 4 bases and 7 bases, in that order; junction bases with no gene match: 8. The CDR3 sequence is CATSDPRQGAIGELFF. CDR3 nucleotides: TGTGCCACCAGTGACCCTCGACAGGGGGCGATCGGGGAGCTGTTTTTT.

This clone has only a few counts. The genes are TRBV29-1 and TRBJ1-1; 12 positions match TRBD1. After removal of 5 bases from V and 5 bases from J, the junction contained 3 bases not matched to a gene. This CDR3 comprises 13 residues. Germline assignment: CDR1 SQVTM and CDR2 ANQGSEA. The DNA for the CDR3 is TGCAGCGTTTGGGACAGGGGGCAGACTGAAGCTTTCTTT. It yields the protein CSVWDRGQTEAFF.

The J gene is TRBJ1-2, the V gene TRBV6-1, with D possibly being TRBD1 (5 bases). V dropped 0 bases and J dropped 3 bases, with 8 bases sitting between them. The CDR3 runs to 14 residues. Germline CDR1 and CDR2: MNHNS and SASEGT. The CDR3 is CASSEAGGDYGYTF. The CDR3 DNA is TGTGCCAGCAGTGAAGCTGGAGGGGACTATGGCTACACCTTC.

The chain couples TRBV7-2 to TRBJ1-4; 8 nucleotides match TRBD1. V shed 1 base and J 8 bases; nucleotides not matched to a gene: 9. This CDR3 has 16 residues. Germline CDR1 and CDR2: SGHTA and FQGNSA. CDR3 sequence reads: CASSLGQGWGREKLFF. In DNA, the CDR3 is TGTGCCAGCAGCTTAGGACAGGGGTGGGGTCGAGAAAAACTGTTTTTT.

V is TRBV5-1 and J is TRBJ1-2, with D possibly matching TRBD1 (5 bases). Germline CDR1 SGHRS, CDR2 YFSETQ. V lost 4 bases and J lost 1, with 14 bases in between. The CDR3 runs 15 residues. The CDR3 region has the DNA TGCGCCAGCAGCCTGGAACCAGGGCTTAACTATGGCTACACCTTC. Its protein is CASSLEPGLNYGYTF.

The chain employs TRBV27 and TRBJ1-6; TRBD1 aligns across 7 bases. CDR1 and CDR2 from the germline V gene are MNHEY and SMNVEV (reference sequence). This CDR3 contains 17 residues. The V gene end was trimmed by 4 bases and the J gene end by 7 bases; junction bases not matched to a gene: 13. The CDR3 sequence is CASSYIPQQGRNSPLHF. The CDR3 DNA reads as TGTGCCAGCAGTTATATACCACAACAGGGGAGGAATTCACCCCTCCACTTT.

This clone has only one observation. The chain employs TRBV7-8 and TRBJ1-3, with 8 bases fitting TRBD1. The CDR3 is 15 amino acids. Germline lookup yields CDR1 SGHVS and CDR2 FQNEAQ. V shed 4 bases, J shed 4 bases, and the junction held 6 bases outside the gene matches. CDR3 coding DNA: TGTGCCAGCAGCTATCCGACAGGGGCAGGAAACACCATATATTTT. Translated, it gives CASSYPTGAGNTIYF.

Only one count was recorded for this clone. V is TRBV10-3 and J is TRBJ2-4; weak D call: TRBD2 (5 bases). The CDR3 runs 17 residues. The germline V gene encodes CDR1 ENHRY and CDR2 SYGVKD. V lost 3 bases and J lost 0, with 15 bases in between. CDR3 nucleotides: TGTGCCATCAGTGACTCGACTACTCACTTAGCCAAAAACATTCAGTACTTC. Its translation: CAISDSTTHLAKNIQYF.

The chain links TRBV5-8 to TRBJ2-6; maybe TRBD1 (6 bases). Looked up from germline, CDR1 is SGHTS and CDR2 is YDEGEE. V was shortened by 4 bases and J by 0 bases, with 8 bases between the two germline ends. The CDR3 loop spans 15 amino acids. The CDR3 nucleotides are TGTGCCAGCAGCCAACAGGGCTCTGGGGCCAACGTCCTGACTTTC. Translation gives CASSQQGSGANVLTF.

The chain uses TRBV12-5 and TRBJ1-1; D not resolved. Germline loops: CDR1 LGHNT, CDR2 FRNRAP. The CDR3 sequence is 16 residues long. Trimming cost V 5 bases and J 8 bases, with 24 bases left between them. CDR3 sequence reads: CASGIKAGILLEEAFF. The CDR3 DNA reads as TGTGCTAGTGGTATAAAAGCCGGGATCCTCCTCGAAGAAGCTTTCTTT.

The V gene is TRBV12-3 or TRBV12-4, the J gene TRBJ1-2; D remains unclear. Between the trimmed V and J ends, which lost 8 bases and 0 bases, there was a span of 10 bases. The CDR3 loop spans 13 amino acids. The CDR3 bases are TGTGCCAGCGGCGGGGAAACTAACTATGGCTACACCTTC. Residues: CASGGETNYGYTF.

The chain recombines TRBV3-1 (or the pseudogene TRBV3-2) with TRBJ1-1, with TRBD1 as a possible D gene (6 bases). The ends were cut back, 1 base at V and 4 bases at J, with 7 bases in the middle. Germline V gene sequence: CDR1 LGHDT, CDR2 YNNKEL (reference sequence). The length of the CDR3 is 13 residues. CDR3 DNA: TGTGCCAGCAGCCAAGGACAGGCCACTGAAGCTTTCTTT. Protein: CASSQGQATEAFF.

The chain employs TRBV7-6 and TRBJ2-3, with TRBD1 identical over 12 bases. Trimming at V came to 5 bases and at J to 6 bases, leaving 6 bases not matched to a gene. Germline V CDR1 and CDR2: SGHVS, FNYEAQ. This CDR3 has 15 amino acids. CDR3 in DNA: TGTGCCAGCAGCGGGGGACAGGGGGCGCGGGATACGCAGTATTTT. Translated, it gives CASSGGQGARDTQYF.

The CDR3 DNA reads TGTGCCAGCAGTGGCAGGGAAAATGAAAAACTGTTTTTT. Residues: CASSGRENEKLFF. The chain links TRBV27 to TRBJ1-4; TRBD1 might be the D (5 bases). This CDR3 contains 13 residues. The germline CDR1 and CDR2 sequences are MNHEY and SMNVEV (reference sequence). V lost 5 bases to trimming and J lost 5 bases, with 9 bases between them.

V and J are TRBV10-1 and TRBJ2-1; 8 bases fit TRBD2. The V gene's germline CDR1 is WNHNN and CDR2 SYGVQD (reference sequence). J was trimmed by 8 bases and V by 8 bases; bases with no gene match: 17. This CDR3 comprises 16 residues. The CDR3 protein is CASSSGARGAVHEQFF. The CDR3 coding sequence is TGCGCCAGCTCTTCGGGGGCGCGGGGGGCCGTCCATGAGCAGTTCTTC.

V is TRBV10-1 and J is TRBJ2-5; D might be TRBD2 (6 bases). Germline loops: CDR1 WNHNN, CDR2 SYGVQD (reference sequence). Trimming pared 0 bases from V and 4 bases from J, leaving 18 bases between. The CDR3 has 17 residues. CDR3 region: CASSESFGAGLGETQYF. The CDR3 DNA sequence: TGCGCCAGCAGTGAGTCATTCGGTGCGGGGTTGGGAGAGACCCAGTACTTC.